Below are 12 T cell receptor beta chains sequenced from a single sample in a study of cytomegalovirus exposure and HLA in healthy donors. The PCR made use of 60 Vbeta and 13 Jbeta primers. Assay: immunoSEQ multiplex PCR; the TCRdb copy retains only in-frame clones and omits some. The data show about 200,000 clones, with about four fifths seen just once and about 0.37% held by the top ten. The sample comprised PBMCs. These receptors originate from a male donor in good health and CMV-seropositive.

This clone has a single count. The V call is TRBV9, the J call TRBJ2-1; TRBD2 matches 13 bases. CDR1 SGDLS and CDR2 YYNGEE come from the germline V gene. This CDR3 has 17 residues. V shed 4 bases and J 7 bases; nucleotides not matched to a gene: 11. This CDR3 reads CASSPTSGGADLNEQFF. The DNA for the CDR3 is TGTGCCAGCAGCCCCACTAGCGGGGGGGCCGATTTGAATGAGCAGTTCTTC.

V is TRBV23-1 and J is TRBJ2-4, with 12 bases identical to TRBD2. TRBV23-1 is identified as an open reading frame with a role that is uncertain. V lost 2 bases and J lost 4; bases outside the gene matches: 3. The CDR3 is 16 amino acids. In DNA, the CDR3 is TGCGCCAGCAGTCAAGCCGGACTAGCGGGGAAAAACATTCAGTACTTC. Its protein is CASSQAGLAGKNIQYF.

The rearrangement links TRBV7-9 to TRBJ1-1, with 8 bases lining up with TRBD1. This CDR3 is 14 amino acids long. Germline V lookup: CDR1 SEHNR, CDR2 FQNEAQ (reference sequence). V shed 5 bases and J 6 bases; nucleotides not matched to a gene: 8. CDR3 loop: CASSRMTGEAEAFF. CDR3 in DNA: TGTGCCAGCAGCCGAATGACAGGGGAGGCTGAAGCTTTCTTT.

Worth noting for this clone: An end of the junction differs from the germline gene, which may be a read error. Additional DNA sequences in this sample encode the identical CDR3. The chain recombines TRBV15 with TRBJ2-3; 8 bases line up with TRBD1. The CDR3 spans 18 residues. Germline CDR1 is LNHNV and CDR2 is YYDKDF (reference sequence). This CDR3 is CATSGSQGARFSTDTQYF. The CDR3 DNA reads as TGTGCCACCAGCGGTTCCCAGGGGGCGCGTTTTAGCACAGATACGCAATATTTT.

The V call is TRBV19, the J call TRBJ2-1; 8 bases map to TRBD2. CDR3 length equals 14 residues. J gave up 9 bases and V 7 bases, and 11 bases lay outside the gene matches. The germline gives CDR1 LNHDA, CDR2 SQIVND (reference sequence). The CDR3 DNA follows: TGTGCCAGTAATACAGCGGGGGAGTCAGGTGAGCAGTTCTTC. Its translation: CASNTAGESGEQFF.

The chain combines TRBV28 with TRBJ1-2; D call uncertain. V lost 4 bases, J lost 5 bases, and 5 bases lay in between. The CDR3 is 11 residues long. Per the germline V gene, CDR1 is MDHEN and CDR2 is SYDVKM. The DNA of the CDR3 is TGTGCCAGCAGTTATAGATATGGCTACACCTTC. This sequence encodes CASSYRYGYTF.

CDR3 in amino acids: CASSYGTGLGSTEAFF. In nucleotides, the CDR3 is TGCGCCAGCAGCTACGGGACAGGGCTAGGGAGCACTGAAGCTTTCTTT. The gene calls are TRBV4-1 and TRBJ1-1; 9 bases line up with TRBD1. This CDR3 has 16 residues. CDR1 and CDR2 from the germline V gene are MGHRA and YSYEKL. V was clipped by 5 bases and J by 4 bases; unmatched bases: 11.

This chain uses TRBV6-6 with TRBJ2-2, with 7 bases that match TRBD1. The trim removed 7 bases at V and 5 bases at J, leaving 13 bases unmatched. The CDR3 is 16 amino acids. Germline V gives CDR1 MNHNY, CDR2 SVGAGI (reference sequence). CDR3 amino acids: CASKGATGFGTGELFF. DNA of the CDR3: TGTGCCAGCAAAGGGGCGACAGGGTTCGGGACCGGGGAGCTGTTTTTT.

This sequence joins TRBV18 and TRBJ2-3, with D possibly TRBD2 on 6 matching bases. The CDR3 loop spans 16 amino acids. Germline assignment: CDR1 KGHSH and CDR2 LQKENI. V was trimmed by 0 bases and J by 1 base, leaving 11 bases between them. CDR3: CASSPPGGSGTDTQYF. The CDR3 nucleotides are TGTGCCAGCTCACCACCGGGGGGTTCCGGCACAGATACGCAGTATTTT.

This chain links TRBV7-9 with TRBJ1-5; D remains ambiguous. This CDR3 has 15 amino acids. V lost 1 base and J 3 bases, leaving 10 bases between the germline ends. Germline CDR1 and CDR2: SEHNR and FQNEAQ (reference sequence). CDR3: CASSLGRSTNQPQHF. DNA for the CDR3: TGTGCCAGCAGCTTAGGGCGGAGTACCAATCAGCCCCAGCATTTT.

The chain recombines TRBV4-2 with TRBJ2-1; D possibly corresponds to TRBD2 (6 bases). The CDR3 has 15 residues. The germline gives CDR1 LGHNA, CDR2 YNFKEQ. Trimming removed 1 base from V and 7 bases from J, with 14 bases in between. This CDR3 reads CASSQVPGVPNEQFF. Here the CDR3 DNA reads TGTGCCAGCAGCCAAGTCCCGGGAGTCCCTAATGAGCAGTTCTTC.

The chain carries TRBV10-1 and TRBJ2-7; D possibly corresponds to TRBD2 (6 bases). Trimming took 0 bases from V and 5 from J, leaving 20 bases between them. CDR1 and CDR2 from the germline V gene are WNHNN and SYGVQD (reference sequence). The CDR3 spans 17 residues. CDR3 sequence: CASSESVSGWPGNEQYF. CDR3 sequence (DNA): TGCGCCAGCAGTGAGTCGGTCAGCGGGTGGCCCGGAAACGAGCAGTACTTC.